This is a list of T cell receptor beta chains from one sample in a study of CD8 T cells in Susac syndrome. One entry per CDR3 protein results from TCRdb running MiXCR on the immunoSEQ multiplex PCR reads. The data contain around 130,000 distinct CDR3 sequences, around 94% of them seen just once; the ten biggest clones take up about 0.28%. The sample taken for sequencing was CD8+ T cells from PBMCs. Receptors were obtained from a human donor with Susac syndrome. CDR3s leave out the opening cysteine and the closing phenylalanine or tryptophan. Not all rows give a size; the values are once, few, many and, for expanded clones, a class.

size	V	CDR3
.	TRBV4-1	ASSQEVRNQPQH
.	TRBV6-4	ASSEGDSTDTQY
.	TRBV11-2	ASSLVWGDTQY
.	TRBV13	ASSSWGQGDSYEQY
.	TRBV2	ASRGPGQGAGEQY
.	TRBV4-2	ASSQSGGEGETQY
.	TRBV16	ASSQATEGNQPQH
.	TRBV3-1	ASSQDLYQETQY
few	TRBV4-2	ASSPTLGQETQY
.	TRBV13	ASSLGLNSGTLNTDYGYT
.	TRBV30	AWSLGLAGPYNEQF
.	TRBV4-2	ASSQDPGLAFVYEQY
once	TRBV27	ASSPGRRGYEQY
once	TRBV25-1	ASSDSYHGQWGNTGELF
.	TRBV5-1	ASSLSDFLAKNIQY
.	TRBV20-1	SARDSKVQMIEQY
.	TRBV6-5	ASSYSTGGEQY
.	TRBV29-1	SVALWDSDGYT
.	TRBV3-1	ASSQVVSGENYGYT
.	TRBV6-5	ASSLVSSYEQY
.	TRBV4-1	ASSQRVGSYEQY
.	TRBV4-1	ASSSRRERGDTDTQY
.	TRBV27	ASSFSLEGEAF
.	TRBV5-4	ASSRGTSGAGTDTQY
.	TRBV20-1	SARALDSSYEQY
once	TRBV20-1	SAVTGNGQPQH
.	TRBV10-2	ASSEGQAQY
.	TRBV3-1	ASSQEVSYGYT
.	TRBV7-9	ASSFQYGYT
.	TRBV10-3	AISGSGGAVPDTQY
once	TRBV19	ASSILGSEQY
.	TRBV6-6	ASSYAGQLSNQPQH
once	TRBV7-9	ASSPGQRNTEAF
.	TRBV6-4	ASSERQGSTDTQY
once	TRBV7-8	ASSLTDKEAANEQF
.	TRBV3-1	ASSQVTRWGNEQF
.	TRBV15	ATSTALPRETQY
.	TRBV12-3/TRBV12-4	ASSLAGTGDYEQY
once	TRBV4-2	ASSQEVGKLF
.	TRBV20-1	SAQTPGGGSPLH
.	TRBV13	ASSITWTGGTGELF
once	TRBV12-3/TRBV12-4	ASSLGQGPYGYT
.	TRBV5-4	ASSIGGSTDTQY
.	TRBV14	ASSQDLTPEAF
once	TRBV24-1	ATSDSSGWAQY
few	TRBV12-3/TRBV12-4	ASSEQETQY
.	TRBV14	ASSWTGEHGYT
.	TRBV12-3/TRBV12-4	ASTPGQVNTEAF
.	TRBV29-1	SSKTQGANQPQH